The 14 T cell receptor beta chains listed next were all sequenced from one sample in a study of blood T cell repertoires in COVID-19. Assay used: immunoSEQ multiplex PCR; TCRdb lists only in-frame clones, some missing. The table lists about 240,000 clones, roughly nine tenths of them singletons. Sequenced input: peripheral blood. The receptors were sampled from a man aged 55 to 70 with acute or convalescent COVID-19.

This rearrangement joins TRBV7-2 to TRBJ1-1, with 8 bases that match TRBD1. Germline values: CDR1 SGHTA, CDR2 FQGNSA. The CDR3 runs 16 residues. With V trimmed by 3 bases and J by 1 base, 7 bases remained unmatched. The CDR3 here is CASSFTPRGQNTEAFF. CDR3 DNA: TGTGCCAGCAGCTTCACACCCAGGGGGCAGAACACTGAAGCTTTCTTT.

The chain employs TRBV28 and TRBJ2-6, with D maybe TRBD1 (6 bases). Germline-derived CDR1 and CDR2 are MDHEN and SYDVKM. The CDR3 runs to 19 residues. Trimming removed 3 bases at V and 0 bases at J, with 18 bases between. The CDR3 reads CASSFGAGRRGSGANVLTF. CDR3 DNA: TGTGCCAGCAGTTTTGGGGCCGGACGCAGGGGCTCTGGGGCCAACGTCCTGACTTTC.

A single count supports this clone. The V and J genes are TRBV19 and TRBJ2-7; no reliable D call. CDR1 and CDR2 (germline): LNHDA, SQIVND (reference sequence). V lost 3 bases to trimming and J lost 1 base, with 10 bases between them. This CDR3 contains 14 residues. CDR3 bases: TGTGCCAGTAGTATGTTGGCAAGTTCCTACGAGCAGTACTTC. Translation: CASSMLASSYEQYF.

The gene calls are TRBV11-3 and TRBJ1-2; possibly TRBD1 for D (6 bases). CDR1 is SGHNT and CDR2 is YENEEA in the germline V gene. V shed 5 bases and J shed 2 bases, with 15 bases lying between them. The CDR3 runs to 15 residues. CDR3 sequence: CASSRDRPRNYGYTF. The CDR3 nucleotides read TGTGCCAGCAGCCGCGACAGGCCCAGGAACTATGGCTACACCTTC.

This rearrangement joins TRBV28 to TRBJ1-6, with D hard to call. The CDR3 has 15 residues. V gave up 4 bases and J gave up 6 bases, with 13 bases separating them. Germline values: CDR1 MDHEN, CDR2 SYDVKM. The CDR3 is CASSSSDGFNSPLHF. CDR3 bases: TGTGCCAGCAGTTCGTCTGACGGGTTTAATTCACCCCTCCACTTT.

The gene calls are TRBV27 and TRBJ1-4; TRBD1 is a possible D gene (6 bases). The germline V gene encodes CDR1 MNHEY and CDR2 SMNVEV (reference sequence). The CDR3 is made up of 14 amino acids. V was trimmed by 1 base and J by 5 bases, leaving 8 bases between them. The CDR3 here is CASSLWGRNEKLFF. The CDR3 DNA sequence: TGTGCCAGCAGTTTATGGGGGCGAAATGAAAAACTGTTTTTT.

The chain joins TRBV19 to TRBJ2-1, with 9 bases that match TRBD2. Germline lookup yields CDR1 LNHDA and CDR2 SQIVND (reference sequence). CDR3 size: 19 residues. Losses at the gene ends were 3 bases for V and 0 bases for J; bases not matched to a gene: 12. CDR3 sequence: CASSMVAGGLVSSYNEQFF. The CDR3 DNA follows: TGTGCCAGTAGTATGGTGGCGGGAGGGCTTGTGAGCTCCTACAATGAGCAGTTCTTC.

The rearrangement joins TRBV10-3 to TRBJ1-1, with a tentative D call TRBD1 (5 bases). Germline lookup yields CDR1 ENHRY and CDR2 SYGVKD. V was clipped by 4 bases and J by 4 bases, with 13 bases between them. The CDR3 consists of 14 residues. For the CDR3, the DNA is TGTGCCATCAGTGCAAATCGGGGGAGCACTGAAGCTTTCTTT. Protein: CAISANRGSTEAFF.

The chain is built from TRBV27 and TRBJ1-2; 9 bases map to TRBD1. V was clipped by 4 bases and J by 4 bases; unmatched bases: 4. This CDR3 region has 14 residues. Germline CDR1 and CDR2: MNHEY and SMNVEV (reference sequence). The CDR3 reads CASSYDRGGYGYTF. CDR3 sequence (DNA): TGTGCCAGCAGTTATGACAGGGGGGGCTATGGCTACACCTTC.

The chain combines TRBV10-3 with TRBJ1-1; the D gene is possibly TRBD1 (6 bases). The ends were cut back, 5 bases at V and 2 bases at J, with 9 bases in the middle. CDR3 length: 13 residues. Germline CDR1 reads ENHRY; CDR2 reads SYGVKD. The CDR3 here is CAISQDSNTEAFF. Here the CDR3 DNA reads TGTGCCATCAGTCAGGACAGTAACACTGAAGCTTTCTTT.

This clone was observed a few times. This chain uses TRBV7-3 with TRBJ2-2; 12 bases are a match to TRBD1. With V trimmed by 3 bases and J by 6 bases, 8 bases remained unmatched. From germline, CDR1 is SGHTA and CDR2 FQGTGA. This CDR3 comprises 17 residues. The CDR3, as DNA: TGTGCCAGCAGCTTGTTGGGACAGGGGGCGCCTGCCGGGGAGCTGTTTTTT. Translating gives CASSLLGQGAPAGELFF. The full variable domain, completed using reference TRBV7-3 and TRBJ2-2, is GAGVSQTPSNKVTEKGKYVELRCDPISGHTALYWYRQSLGQGPEFLIYFQGTGAADDSGLPNDRFFAVRPEGSVSTLKIQRTERGDSAVYLCASSLLGQGAPAGELFFGEGSRLTVL.

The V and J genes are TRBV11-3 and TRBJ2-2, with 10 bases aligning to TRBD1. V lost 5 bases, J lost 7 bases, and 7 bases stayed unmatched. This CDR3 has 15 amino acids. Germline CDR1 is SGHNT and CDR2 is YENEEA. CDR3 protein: CASSPRQGAGGELFF. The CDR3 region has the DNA TGTGCCAGCAGCCCTAGACAGGGGGCTGGCGGGGAGCTGTTTTTT.

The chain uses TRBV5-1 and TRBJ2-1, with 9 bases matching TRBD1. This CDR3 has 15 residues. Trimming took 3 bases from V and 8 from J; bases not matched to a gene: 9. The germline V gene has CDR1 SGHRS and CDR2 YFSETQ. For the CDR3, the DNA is TGCGCCAGCAGCTCACCGGGACAGGGTGGCGATGAGCAGTTCTTC. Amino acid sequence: CASSSPGQGGDEQFF.

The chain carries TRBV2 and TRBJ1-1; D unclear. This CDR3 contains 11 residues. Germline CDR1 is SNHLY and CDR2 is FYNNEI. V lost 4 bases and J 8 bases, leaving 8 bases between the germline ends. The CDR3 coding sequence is TGTGCCAGCAGTGTACAGTTCGAAGCTTTCTTT. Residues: CASSVQFEAFF.